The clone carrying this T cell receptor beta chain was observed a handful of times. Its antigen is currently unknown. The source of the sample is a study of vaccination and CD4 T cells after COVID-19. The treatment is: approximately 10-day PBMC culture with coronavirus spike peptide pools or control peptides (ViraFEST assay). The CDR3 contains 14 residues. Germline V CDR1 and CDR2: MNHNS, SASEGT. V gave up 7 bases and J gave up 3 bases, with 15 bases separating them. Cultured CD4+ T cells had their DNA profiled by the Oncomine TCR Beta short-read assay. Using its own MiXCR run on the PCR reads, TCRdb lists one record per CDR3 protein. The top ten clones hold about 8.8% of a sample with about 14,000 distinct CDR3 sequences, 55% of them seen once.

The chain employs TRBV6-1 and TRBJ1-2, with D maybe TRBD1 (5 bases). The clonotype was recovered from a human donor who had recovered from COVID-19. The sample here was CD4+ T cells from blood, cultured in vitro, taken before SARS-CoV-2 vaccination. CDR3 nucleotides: TGTGCCAGCACCTCCTTTGGGGGTGACTATGGCTACACCTTC. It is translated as CASTSFGGDYGYTF.